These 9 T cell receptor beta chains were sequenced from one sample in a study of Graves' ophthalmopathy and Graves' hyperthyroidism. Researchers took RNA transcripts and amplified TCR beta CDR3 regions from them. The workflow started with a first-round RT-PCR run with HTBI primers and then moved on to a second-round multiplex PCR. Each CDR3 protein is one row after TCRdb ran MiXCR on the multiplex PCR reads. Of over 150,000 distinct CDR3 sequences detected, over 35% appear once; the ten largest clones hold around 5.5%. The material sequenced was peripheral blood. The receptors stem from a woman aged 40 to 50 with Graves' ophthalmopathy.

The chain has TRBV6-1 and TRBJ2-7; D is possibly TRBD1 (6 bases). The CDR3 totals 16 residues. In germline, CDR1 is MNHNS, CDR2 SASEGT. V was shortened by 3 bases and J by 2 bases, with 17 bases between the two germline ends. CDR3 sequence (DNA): TGTGCCAGCAGTGATAATTACAGGGAGCATGCCTACGAGCAGTACTTC. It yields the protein CASSDNYREHAYEQYF.

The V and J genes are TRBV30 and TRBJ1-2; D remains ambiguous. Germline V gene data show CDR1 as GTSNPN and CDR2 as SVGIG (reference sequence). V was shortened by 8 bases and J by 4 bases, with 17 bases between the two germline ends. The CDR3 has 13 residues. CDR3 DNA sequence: TGTGCCGTCCCCTCAGAGGGAATCTATGGCTACACCTTC. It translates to CAVPSEGIYGYTF. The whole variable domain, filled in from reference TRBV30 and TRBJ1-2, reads SQTIHQWPATLVQPVGSPLSLECTVEGTSNPNLYWYRQAAGRGLQLLFYSVGIGQISSEVPQNLSASRPQDRQFILSSKKLLLSDSGFYLCAVPSEGIYGYTFGSGTRLTVV.

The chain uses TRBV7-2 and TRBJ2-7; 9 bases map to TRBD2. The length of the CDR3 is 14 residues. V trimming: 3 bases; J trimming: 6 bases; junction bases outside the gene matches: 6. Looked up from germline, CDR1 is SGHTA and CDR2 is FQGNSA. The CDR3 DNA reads TGTGCCAGCAGCTTGGCTGGTAGCGGGAGCGAGCAGTACTTC. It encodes CASSLAGSGSEQYF.

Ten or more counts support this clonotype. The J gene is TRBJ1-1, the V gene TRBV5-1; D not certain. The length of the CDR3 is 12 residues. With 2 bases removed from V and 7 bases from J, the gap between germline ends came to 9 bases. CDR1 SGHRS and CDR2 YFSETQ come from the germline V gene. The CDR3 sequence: CASSFLGSEAFF. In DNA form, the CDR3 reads TGCGCCAGCAGCTTTTTAGGCAGTGAAGCTTTCTTT.

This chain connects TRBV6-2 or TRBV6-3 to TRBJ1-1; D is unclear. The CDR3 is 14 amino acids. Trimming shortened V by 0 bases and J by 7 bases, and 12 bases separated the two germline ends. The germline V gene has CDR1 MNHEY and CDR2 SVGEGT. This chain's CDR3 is CASSYSTRFGEAFF. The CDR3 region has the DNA TGTGCCAGCAGTTACTCGACAAGGTTTGGTGAAGCTTTCTTT.

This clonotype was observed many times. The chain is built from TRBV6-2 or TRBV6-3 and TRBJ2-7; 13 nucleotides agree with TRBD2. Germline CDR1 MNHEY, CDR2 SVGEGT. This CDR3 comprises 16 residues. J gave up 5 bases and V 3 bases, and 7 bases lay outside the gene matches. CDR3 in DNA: TGTGCCAGCAGTTATGGACTAGCGGGAGAACGGAACGAGCAGTACTTC. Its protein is CASSYGLAGERNEQYF.

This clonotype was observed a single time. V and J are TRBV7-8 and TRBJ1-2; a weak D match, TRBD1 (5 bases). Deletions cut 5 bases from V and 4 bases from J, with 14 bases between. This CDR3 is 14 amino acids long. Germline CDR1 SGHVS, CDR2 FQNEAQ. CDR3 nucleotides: TGTGCCAGCAGCGAACCGGGACTGGGCTATGGCTACACCTTC. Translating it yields CASSEPGLGYGYTF.

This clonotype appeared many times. This CDR3 reads CASSFGGLSGNTIYF. In DNA, the CDR3 is TGTGCCAGCAGTTTCGGCGGGTTATCTGGAAACACCATATATTTT. The V call is TRBV28, the J call TRBJ1-3; D is unclear. Trimming left V 3 bases short and J 1 base short, with 10 bases between. The CDR3 runs to 15 residues. Germline V gene data show CDR1 as MDHEN and CDR2 as SYDVKM.

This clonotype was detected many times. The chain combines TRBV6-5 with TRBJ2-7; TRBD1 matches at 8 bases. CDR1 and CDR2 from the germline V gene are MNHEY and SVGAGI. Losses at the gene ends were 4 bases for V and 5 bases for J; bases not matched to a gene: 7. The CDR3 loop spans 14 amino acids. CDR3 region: CASSWTGSSNEQYF. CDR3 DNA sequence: TGTGCCAGCAGTTGGACAGGGTCCTCTAACGAGCAGTACTTC.